This T cell receptor beta chain was captured by sequencing in a study of shared clonotypes between healthy human individuals. Per sorted-subset replicate PCR, input was approximately 200 ng DNA, representing tens of thousands of T cell genomes. In the original analysis: ImmunoSEQ yielded junction-only sequences lacking quality scores, so filtering differed. Profiling relied on immunoSEQ multiplex PCR, and the TCRdb table lists in-frame clones only, not all of them. Clonal size and the V and J genes are those of that table, whereas D and trimming came from the DNA. Here the sample spans about 2 million clones, 85% to 95% being singletons. This clone showed up just once. The CDR3 runs 14 residues. The V gene's germline CDR1 is SGHNT and CDR2 YYREEE (reference sequence). V lost 6 bases, J lost 2 bases, and 3 bases stayed unmatched. Cells designated naive CD8 were CD45RO-negative and were positively selected for CCR7, with terminally differentiated effector memory CD45RA+ cells excluded.

This sequence originates from a man aged 18 to 30 in good health. Input material: naive CD8+ T cells sorted from blood. The J gene is TRBJ2-5, the V gene TRBV5-4; 11 bases fit TRBD2. The CDR3 nucleotides are TGTGCCAGCAAGACTAGCGGGACACAAGAGACCCAGTACTTC. Its translation: CASKTSGTQETQYF.